This T cell receptor (beta chain) was obtained from a study of identical twins. This clonotype appeared many times. Its antigen is not identified. Via MiXCR, TCRdb re-called the 5' RACE reads, giving one row per CDR3 protein. The sample holds 410,000 or so distinct CDR3 sequences; 18% are singletons and the top ten take 12%. Germline CDR1 reads SGHDT; CDR2 reads YYEEEE. Trimming stripped 2 bases from V and 5 bases from J, with 8 bases between. The CDR3 extends over 13 amino acids. Notes on the study in general: The study found weaker excess twin sharing in beta out-of-frame sequences.

The chain couples TRBV5-6 to TRBJ1-5, with D unresolved. The sequence derives from a man aged 45-60 years in good health. Sequencing used naive T cells sorted from blood. CDR3 sequence reads: CASSFVGYQPQHF. In nucleotides, the CDR3 is TGTGCCAGCAGCTTCGTCGGCTATCAGCCCCAGCATTTT. Based on the CDR3 plus reference TRBV5-6 and TRBJ1-5, the full variable domain is DAGVTQSPTHLIKTRGQQVTLRCSPKSGHDTVSWYQQALGQGPQFIFQYYEEEERQRGNFPDRFSGHQFPNYSSELNVNALLLGDSALYLCASSFVGYQPQHFGDGTRLSIL.